This TCR beta chain was recorded in a study of cytomegalovirus exposure and HLA in healthy donors. General study findings and limits: Earlier analysis yielded a pattern in which most TCR beta V segments were productive about 90% or about 30% of the time. Later on, a genetic analysis was performed. It linked a missense variant in DCLRE1C with V- and J-gene trimming of TCR beta. The study labeled more than 150 TCR beta chains cytomegalovirus-associated.

The V gene lost 3 bases and the J gene lost 11 bases, with 22 bases spanning the gap. Germline CDR1 is KGHSH and CDR2 is LQKENI. The length of the CDR3 is 15 residues. The PCR had 60 Vbeta and 13 Jbeta primers. The assay was immunoSEQ multiplex PCR, and TCRdb's table has in-frame clones only and misses some. This sample contains around 45,000 clones. All the people who gave samples were healthy bone marrow donors. Points on this clone: Its antigen is as yet unknown.

Sequencing was done on a sample of PBMCs. V is TRBV18 and J is TRBJ1-1; perhaps TRBD1 as D (6 bases). The sequence was obtained from a male donor in good health and CMV-seronegative. The CDR3 nucleotides read TGTGCCAGCTCACCTCGGACAGCGGAACTCTCTAGGGCTTTCTTT. Translated, it gives CASSPRTAELSRAFF.